Below, 2 T cell receptor beta chains from the same sample are listed, as sequenced in a study of glioma-infiltrating T cells after dendritic cell vaccination. TCRdb's copy holds only in-frame clones and misses some; the assay was immunoSEQ multiplex PCR. The sample has 49,000 or so clones, around 86% seen once. Sequences were derived from blood, sampled before dendritic cell vaccination. These receptors all stem from a human donor with glioblastoma.

The V and J genes are TRBV5-1 and TRBJ1-4, with D unclear. CDR1 and CDR2 from the germline V gene are SGHRS and YFSETQ. Deletions cut 0 bases from V and 3 bases from J, with 6 bases between. CDR3 size: 14 residues. CDR3 in DNA: TGCGCCAGCAGCTTGGAACGGGCTAATGAAAAACTGTTTTTT. It translates to CASSLERANEKLFF.

The chain uses TRBV12-5 and TRBJ2-4; possible D gene TRBD1, 5 bases. Germline V gene lookup returns CDR1 LGHNT and CDR2 FRNRAP. The CDR3 spans 17 residues. Trimming removed 1 base from V and 0 bases from J, with 13 bases in between. This CDR3 is CASGLASGQIAKNIQYF. Here the CDR3 DNA reads TGTGCTAGTGGTTTGGCCTCAGGGCAGATAGCCAAAAACATTCAGTACTTC.